This T cell receptor (beta chain) was profiled in a study of response to subunit inactivated influenza vaccine. TCRdb independently ran MiXCR on the RT-PCR reads; one entry per CDR3 protein. The table shows fewer than 250,000 distinct CDR3 sequences, with around an eighth occurring only once. This CDR3 is built from 15 residues. V lost 1 base, J lost 0 bases, and 10 bases lay in between. CDR1 and CDR2 from the germline V gene are SGHTA and FQGNSA. The table lists this clonotype with a few counts. J is TRBJ2-7 and V is TRBV7-2; D gene unclear. The sequenced sample was CD8+ T cells sorted from PBMCs, obtained 4 to 6 days after vaccination. This receptor was taken from a man between 50 and 59 years old who received an inactivated influenza vaccine. The CDR3 protein is CASSLERVPSYEQYF. The DNA of the CDR3 is TGTGCCAGCAGCTTAGAAAGGGTACCCTCCTACGAGCAGTACTTC.